This TCR beta chain was recorded in a study of control samples from healthy donors and cancer patients. The junction had 11 bases not matched to a gene; V was cut back by 6 bases and J by 6 bases. This CDR3 is 14 amino acids long. CDR1 is LGHDT, CDR2 YNNKEL, per germline (reference sequence). Produced via immunoSEQ multiplex PCR; TCRdb's table is partial and in-frame only. The sample contains fewer than 150,000 clones, approximately 90% of which appear only once. This clonotype was sampled from a man younger than 35 in good health. Sequenced: blood. The chain has TRBV3-1 (or the pseudogene TRBV3-2) and TRBJ2-7, with TRBD2 matching 7 bases. CDR3 DNA sequence: TGTGCCAGCAGGAACAGTGGGGGGGAAGGCGAGCAGTACTTC. It encodes CASRNSGGEGEQYF.